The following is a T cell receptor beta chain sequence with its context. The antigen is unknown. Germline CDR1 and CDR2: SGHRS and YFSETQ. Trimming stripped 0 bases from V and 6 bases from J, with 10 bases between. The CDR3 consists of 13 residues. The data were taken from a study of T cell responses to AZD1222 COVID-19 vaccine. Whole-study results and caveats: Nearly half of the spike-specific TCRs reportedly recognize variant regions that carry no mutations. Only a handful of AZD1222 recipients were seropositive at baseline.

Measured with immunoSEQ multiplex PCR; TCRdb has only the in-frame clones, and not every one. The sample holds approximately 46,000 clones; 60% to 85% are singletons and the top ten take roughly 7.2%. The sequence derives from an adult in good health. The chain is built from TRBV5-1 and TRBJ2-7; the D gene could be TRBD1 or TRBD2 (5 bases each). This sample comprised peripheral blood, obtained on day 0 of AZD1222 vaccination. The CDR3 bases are TGCGCCAGCAGCTTGGGGGACGTTGGCGAGCAGTACGTC. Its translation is CASSLGDVGEQYV.